This passage covers 16 T cell receptor beta chains from one sample sequenced in a study of CD8 T cells in ankylosing spondylitis. TCRdb ran MiXCR on the 5' RACE reads and lists one entry per CDR3 protein. Seen here are around 300,000 distinct CDR3 sequences, under 25% observed once, and the top ten hold around 3.2%. The specimen was blood, either unsorted or a sorted T cell fraction (not recorded which). The receptors come from a female donor with ankylosing spondylitis or in good health (not recorded which).

V and J are TRBV29-1 and TRBJ1-2; D might be TRBD1 (6 bases). The germline V gene has CDR1 SQVTM and CDR2 ANQGSEA. The CDR3 is 13 amino acids. Trimming took off 6 bases at V and 1 base at J, with 12 bases between the two ends. The CDR3 protein is CSVGGHLNYGYTF. For the CDR3, the DNA is TGCAGCGTGGGGGGACACCTTAACTATGGCTACACCTTC.

The V and J genes are TRBV27 and TRBJ2-5; a possible D gene is TRBD1 (6 bases). The length of the CDR3 is 14 residues. Trimming cost V 3 bases and J 0 bases, with 8 bases left between them. From germline, CDR1 is MNHEY and CDR2 SMNVEV (reference sequence). This chain's CDR3 is CASSFQGYQETQYF. Written as DNA, the CDR3 is TGTGCCAGCAGTTTTCAGGGGTACCAAGAGACCCAGTACTTC.

This clonotype was counted between two and nine times. The chain recombines TRBV20-1 with TRBJ2-1; 7 bases are a match to TRBD2. V shed 1 base and J 3 bases; nucleotides not matched to a gene: 9. The CDR3 extends over 16 amino acids. CDR1 is DFQATT and CDR2 is SNEGSKA in the germline V gene (reference sequence). This CDR3 reads CSARVASGANYNEQFF. The DNA of the CDR3 is TGCAGTGCTAGAGTGGCTAGCGGAGCCAACTACAATGAGCAGTTCTTC.

This clonotype was observed a handful of times. V usage is TRBV20-1 and J usage is TRBJ2-1, with 8 bases matching TRBD2. The CDR3 has 18 residues. After removal of 6 bases from V and 0 bases from J, the junction contained 16 bases not matched to a gene. CDR1 is DFQATT, CDR2 SNEGSKA, per germline (reference sequence). This CDR3 reads CSALKSSGGGSSYNEQFF. CDR3 sequence (DNA): TGCAGTGCACTGAAATCGAGCGGGGGAGGGAGCTCCTACAATGAGCAGTTCTTC.

This clonotype has only a few counts. This rearrangement joins TRBV12-3 or TRBV12-4 to TRBJ2-5, with no clear D. This CDR3 spans 13 amino acids. V gave up 3 bases and J gave up 5 bases, with 10 bases separating them. The CDR3 loop reads CASSLERRETQYF. The CDR3 region has the DNA TGTGCCAGCAGTTTGGAGCGAAGGGAGACCCAGTACTTC.

CDR3 in DNA: TGCAGCGTTGGGGGCCTTCCCGCGAATGAGCAGTTCTTC. Residues: CSVGGLPANEQFF. The chain combines TRBV29-1 with TRBJ2-1, with a weak D call TRBD1 (5 bases). V shed 4 bases and J shed 7 bases, with 14 bases lying between them. The CDR3 has 13 residues. In germline, CDR1 is SQVTM, CDR2 ANQGSEA.

V gene TRBV18 combines with J gene TRBJ1-5, with D perhaps matching TRBD1 (5 bases). The CDR3 totals 14 residues. Germline V gives CDR1 KGHSH, CDR2 LQKENI. V was clipped by 5 bases and J by 0 bases, with 8 bases between them. In DNA form, the CDR3 reads TGTGCCAGCTCAGCAGGGTATAGCAATCAGCCCCAGCATTTT. Translating gives CASSAGYSNQPQHF. The complete variable domain, with remaining parts taken from reference TRBV18 and TRBJ1-5, reads NAGVMQNPRHLVRRRGQEARLRCSPMKGHSHVYWYRQLPEEGLKFMVYLQKENIIDESGMPKERFSAEFPKEGPSILRIQQVVRGDSAAYFCASSAGYSNQPQHFGDGTRLSIL.

This clonotype appeared many times. The chain couples TRBV9 to TRBJ1-3, with D possibly matching TRBD1 (5 bases). CDR3 size: 16 residues. Deletions cut 1 base from V and 6 bases from J, with 17 bases between. The germline V gene has CDR1 SGDLS and CDR2 YYNGEE. CDR3 region: CASSVNLEGVENTIYF. The CDR3, as DNA: TGTGCCAGCAGCGTAAACTTGGAAGGGGTGGAAAACACCATATATTTT.

V gene TRBV20-1 combines with J gene TRBJ1-1, with 7 bases matching TRBD1. J was trimmed by 1 base and V by 4 bases; bases with no gene match: 3. CDR1 is DFQATT and CDR2 is SNEGSKA in the germline V gene (reference sequence). The CDR3 has 13 residues. The CDR3 bases are TGCAGTGCTACCGGGACAGCGAACACTGAAGCTTTCTTT. Translated: CSATGTANTEAFF.

The J gene is TRBJ1-1, the V gene TRBV7-2; D may be TRBD1 (5 bases). This CDR3 has 15 amino acids. Per the germline V gene, CDR1 is SGHTA and CDR2 is FQGNSA. The germline V and J ends were trimmed by 5 bases and 4 bases, with 17 bases remaining between them. CDR3 nucleotides: TGTGCCAGCAGCGCGATCCTTGTCCAGGGCACTGAAGCTTTCTTT. It encodes CASSAILVQGTEAFF.

The gene calls are TRBV18 and TRBJ2-7; 9 positions match TRBD1. Germline loops: CDR1 KGHSH, CDR2 LQKENI. The CDR3 sequence is 15 residues long. The V and J ends lost 6 bases and 3 bases, in that order; junction bases with no gene match: 9. Here the CDR3 reads CASSPGTGSVYEQYF. The DNA for the CDR3 is TGTGCCAGCTCGCCTGGGACAGGGTCGGTCTACGAGCAGTACTTC.

In regard to this clonotype: One end of the junction fails to match germline, which may point to a read error. The rearrangement uses TRBV6-2 or TRBV6-3 and TRBJ2-6; D perhaps matches TRBD1 (6 bases). The CDR3 loop spans 15 amino acids. Germline CDR1 is MNHEY and CDR2 is SVGEGT. CDR3 nucleotides: TGTGCCAGCAGTGACTCAGGGGACGGGGCCAACGTCCTGACTTTC. Protein sequence: CASSDSGDGANVLTF.

V and J are TRBV20-1 and TRBJ1-2, with D unclear. CDR3 length: 13 amino acids. Between the trimmed V and J ends, which lost 0 bases and 2 bases, there was a span of 7 bases. CDR1 and CDR2 from the germline V gene are DFQATT and SNEGSKA (reference sequence). The CDR3 DNA reads TGCAGTGCTAGAGACACTCTCAACTATGGCTACACCTTC. Its translation is CSARDTLNYGYTF.

CDR3 sequence: CASNPWARSGTQYF. The CDR3 DNA reads TGTGCCAGCAACCCCTGGGCCAGGTCGGGGACCCAGTACTTC. The chain uses TRBV6-1 and TRBJ2-5, with D unclear. This CDR3 is built from 14 residues. Per the germline V gene, CDR1 is MNHNS and CDR2 is SASEGT. Deletions cut 7 bases from V and 7 bases from J, with 19 bases between.

This clonotype was detected a few times. Written as DNA, the CDR3 is TGTGCCAGCAGCTTCGCCGGGACAGCTGGAAACACCATATATTTT. It yields the protein CASSFAGTAGNTIYF. This rearrangement joins TRBV9 to TRBJ1-3, with 7 bases aligning to TRBD1. This CDR3 has 15 residues. CDR1 is SGDLS and CDR2 is YYNGEE in the germline V gene. After removal of 4 bases from V and 2 bases from J, the junction contained 6 bases not matched to a gene.

This clonotype was observed a few times. The chain couples TRBV20-1 to TRBJ1-2; maybe TRBD1 (5 bases). CDR1 is DFQATT and CDR2 is SNEGSKA in the germline V gene (reference sequence). CDR3 size: 15 residues. The V end was cut by 5 bases, the J end by 3 bases, with 19 bases between. Written as DNA, the CDR3 is TGCAGTGCTCCCCATATTATCGACAGACACTATGGCTACACCTTC. Protein sequence: CSAPHIIDRHYGYTF.